This T cell receptor beta chain was sequenced for a study of blood T cells in healthy people across ages. Remarks on this clonotype: Its target is not known.

Study conclusions and caveats: The recorded TCR beta diversity per million T cells decreased in a roughly linear manner with age. Expanded clonotype changes were possibly confounded by unknown donor CMV status. Compared with aged donors, long-lived donors showed fewer expanded clones, suggesting selection.

The CDR3 sequence is 12 residues long. Deletions cut 2 bases from V and 6 bases from J, with 2 bases between. Germline-derived CDR1 and CDR2 are MNHEY and SVGEGT. Primers used in a second PCR of roughly 6 to 11 cycles were a sample-barcoded 5' primer and a J-beta primer mix. Each cDNA molecule was tagged by a template-switch adaptor that had 12 random nucleotides. MiXCR, run by TCRdb on the 5' RACE reads, gives a single entry per CDR3 protein. The profile shows 800,000 to 900,000 distinct CDR3 sequences, approximately 67% of them singletons. The TCR comes from a man in his thirties or forties in good health. Sequencing input: blood. The chain is built from TRBV6-2 or TRBV6-3 and TRBJ2-6; D gene uncertain. The CDR3 DNA is TGTGCCAGCAGTTACGTGGCCAACGTCCTGACTTTC. Translation: CASSYVANVLTF.